This T cell receptor beta chain was sequenced during a study of blood T cell repertoires in COVID-19. Sequencing used immunoSEQ multiplex PCR; TCRdb keeps in-frame clones, though not all of them. Here the sample spans approximately 450,000 clones, 75% to 90% being singletons. The age range of participants was about 18 to 95 years, with residence in around 22 US areas. Assignments of participants to cohorts depended upon their own reported clinical history. Cohort 3 recovered donors had two negative PCRs, clearance, or symptom resolution. V was cut by 1 base and J by 4 bases, with 14 bases left in between. In germline, CDR1 is MGHRA, CDR2 YSYEKL. The CDR3 has 15 residues.

Sequenced material: PBMCs or T cells enriched from blood (not recorded which). The clonotype comes from a man aged 25-45 years who had recovered from COVID-19. V usage is TRBV4-1 and J usage is TRBJ2-7; D ambiguous. This CDR3 is CASSQVFWQRYEQYF. For the CDR3, the DNA is TGCGCCAGCAGCCAAGTATTTTGGCAGAGGTACGAGCAGTACTTC.